This record concerns one T cell receptor beta chain sequence. The record originates from a study of CD8 T cells in Susac syndrome. Random hexamers served to reverse transcribe roughly 0.45 to 1 ug RNA. From the immunoSEQ multiplex PCR reads, TCRdb called clonotypes with MiXCR, one entry per CDR3 protein. The table includes about 200,000 distinct CDR3 sequences, about 95% detected once. The CDR3 is 12 amino acids. The V and J ends lost 0 bases and 9 bases respectively, with 8 bases between them. The TCR sequence derives from a human donor with multiple sclerosis. V is TRBV12-3 or TRBV12-4 and J is TRBJ2-5; perhaps TRBD2 as D (5 bases). Sequencing was performed on CD4+ T cells from PBMCs. This CDR3 is CASSLARGPQYF. DNA for the CDR3: TGTGCCAGCAGTTTAGCGCGAGGGCCCCAGTACTTC.